This TCR beta chain emerged from a study of early T cells in non-severe SARS-CoV-2 infection. This CDR3 is built from 12 residues. V was trimmed by 6 bases and J by 4 bases, leaving 8 bases between them. CDR1 is MDHEN and CDR2 is SYDVKM in the germline V gene. A single record per CDR3 protein comes from TCRdb applying MiXCR to the 5' RACE reads. Of 87,000 or so distinct CDR3 sequences in the sample, 12% to 15% were seen once. This sequence was found in an adult who was a healthcare worker with PCR-confirmed SARS-CoV-2 infection or an uninfected control (not recorded which). Sequencing input: whole blood. The chain recombines TRBV28 with TRBJ2-3; D not resolved. The CDR3 sequence: CASSKKADTQYF. For the CDR3, the DNA is TGTGCCAGCAGCAAGAAGGCAGATACGCAGTATTTT.